This T cell receptor beta chain was sequenced during a study of cytomegalovirus exposure and HLA in healthy donors (dated by TCRdb to 2016 to 2017). Background for the entire study: According to an earlier analysis of several hundred of the donors, about 179 million T cells yielded some 120 million unique TCR beta sequences and around 280 Gb of sequence data. The later analysis used no new phenotypic data to find candidate immune exposures, relying instead on TCR beta sequences and their occurrence across donors. Alongside the repertoire data, information on donor age, sex, ethnicity and CMV serostatus was compiled. To decide whether each TCR beta V gene segment behaved as functional or pseudogenic, an earlier analysis of some 600 of the donors relied on high-throughput TCR beta sequencing. In a later genetic analysis, genome-wide SNP genotypes for about 55% of the roughly 700 donors were used, and that subset was treated as a discovery cohort. Across some 400 genotyped donors of the cohort, an average of approximately 200,000 unique TCR beta nucleotide sequences per donor were sequenced, and 15% to 20% of those sequences were non-productive. A later analysis re-examined previously published TCR beta repertoires from about 700 donors and added high-resolution HLA genotyping to investigate patterns of TCR occurrence. The study was designed to test whether signatures of past pathogen exposure could be identified by cataloging public T cell receptors. An early release covering more than 500 HLA-typed donors comprised 250 to 350 gigabases of sequencing data and tens of millions of unique TCR sequences. Typing coverage differed by locus: A, B, C, DRB1 and DQB1 were typed in roughly 620-630 donors, DQA1 in about 500, DPA1 in some 600, and DPB1 in about 450. To predict cytomegalovirus infection status, the study combined high-throughput TCR immunosequencing, statistical association of individual TCRs with disease status, and machine learning. The study profiled the T cell repertoires of 666 subjects by immunosequencing and related them to cytomegalovirus serostatus. All discovery cohort repertoires had been generated on a single sequencing platform. Both class I and class II loci were covered by HLA typing, at four-digit resolution. Among the approximately 400 genotyped donors, approximately 82% belonged to the genetic ancestry cluster associated with self-reported Caucasian donors. Roughly 5 DR-DQ haplotypes were handled as single units for association and clustering, since linkage in the cohort was strong. Besides the first cohort of about 730 subjects, a separate validation cohort made up of roughly 120 different subjects was used. Results the study describes overall, beyond this receptor: According to a later analysis, most CMV-associated TCR beta chains appeared to be HLA-restricted, and the HLA associations seemed to be driven largely by CMV exposure. Linkage disequilibrium might explain the correlated functional status among segregating V segments, but an unknown experimental factor could not be ruled out. The presence/absence analyses assumed that sequencing depth was roughly uniform across donors, and that assumption may not be true. Assigning TCR associations to individual alleles was difficult when HLA alleles, especially DR and DQ, strongly co-occurred. While some public TCRs were present in many individuals, most TCR sequences turned up only very rarely across donors. In a later analysis, HLA-associated TCR beta chains showed more clonal expansion and lower generation probabilities than non-associated chains that were equally common. A further reported finding was that TCR beta sequences accurately predicted the HLA-A and HLA-B alleles for most subjects in the first cohort. According to the authors, the approach could potentially be generalized to other disease states and immunological phenotypes. The sequencing pipeline was judged likely to have produced a cluster of highly shared sequence variants as a technical artifact. Several of the top co-occurrence clusters appeared to be linked to parvovirus B19, influenza, CMV and Epstein-Barr virus, according to a later analysis. About 17 rarely observed V segments, including chromosome 9 orphons, were excluded from the earlier analysis of some 590 of the donors because counts were too low. The classifier was reported to diagnose cytomegalovirus status with high specificity and sensitivity in both the original and validation cohorts. At a false discovery rate of 0.05, a later analysis linked some 18,000 TCR beta sequences to specific HLA alleles. Only TCR beta chains were sequenced in this cohort, and the absence of alpha or paired-chain data limited detectable features. In a later analysis, the rate of TCR association differed among HLA loci, with DRB1 alleles having the most associated TCRs and HLA-C alleles having the fewest. The study gave a list of some 150 TCR beta chains associated with cytomegalovirus. In an earlier analysis of about 540 of the donors, most TCR beta V segments were observed in productive rearrangements about 87% or about 30% of the time, broadly matching IMGT annotations. Because some donors lacked HLA typing at each locus, the association tests relied only on the typed subset. A later genetic analysis reported fewer N-insertions in productive TCRs among donors in an Asian-associated ancestry cluster than the roughly 670-donor mean. For the cohort, immune exposure information was limited to CMV serostatus. In a later genetic analysis, a missense DCLRE1C variant was associated with V-gene and J-gene trimming of TCR beta chains, and the association was replicated in an independent cohort. In vitro tests confirmed that a few of the cytomegalovirus-associated TCR beta chains recognize cytomegalovirus antigens.

This clone occurred a few times. The antigen it recognizes is unknown. No quality values exist for individual bases; no much larger clone is one base distant. In total, fewer than 750 healthy bone marrow donors made up the cohort. All cohort members were sampled while nominally healthy, although unrecorded immune exposures were likely present. The donor was CMV seropositive and belonged to the group of some 290 seropositive cohort members. A peripheral blood sample was collected from each donor, and TCR beta sequencing was performed on peripheral blood mononuclear cells. Genomic DNA extraction from the blood cell samples was performed with the Qiagen DNeasy Blood Extraction Kit. Preparation of the library involved the immunoSEQ multiplex PCR assay. For the multiplex PCR, a mixture combining 60 forward primers for TCR Vbeta segments and 13 reverse primers for TCR Jbeta segments was used. Amplification of the CDR3 region of rearranged TCR beta genes was performed with a multiplex PCR assay on genomic DNA. Amplified TCR beta libraries were sequenced as 87-base-pair reads on the Illumina HiSeq System. Processing in the source paper ran as follows. A later analysis counted about 80 million unique TCR beta chains across the 600 to 850 repertoires, and around 12 million of these chains were shared by at least two donors. Raw reads were error-corrected and collapsed into unique sequences with a nearest-neighbor algorithm that merged closely related sequences to remove PCR and sequencing errors. V, D and J gene segments were assigned by aligning CDR3 sequences to IMGT reference sequences. For a sequence to be retained, a match of at least six nucleotides was required to both a V gene segment and a J gene segment. Rearrangements were called productive when the CDR3 lacked stop codons and stayed in frame with V and J; all others were non-productive. CDR3 was defined according to IMGT convention as the region running from the second conserved V-encoded cysteine to the conserved J-encoded phenylalanine. In an earlier analysis of roughly 610 of the donors, sequences lacking an unambiguous match to a single V gene segment were excluded. An earlier analysis of 500 to 700 of the donors classified V segments as functional when productive rearrangements were above 56.7% and as segregating when the standard deviation between donors was above 5%. To diagnose cytomegalovirus status from the catalog of TCR beta chain sequences, a statistical classification framework was built. In a later analysis, TCR nucleotide sequences were compared against IMGT/GENE-DB human TR gene sequences so that V and J genes could be assigned. A later analysis assigned CDR3 sequences and most-parsimonious VDJ recombination scenarios with the TCRdist pipeline. In a later analysis, each TCR beta chain was defined by its CDR3 amino acid sequence together with its V-gene family, and reads lacking a unique V-gene family were excluded. A later analysis removed 550 to 650 highly shared, low-generation-probability nucleotide sequences to deal with suspected cross-contamination and a sequencing artifact. A later analysis calculated a clonal expansion index for each public chain from normalized within-repertoire ranks of inferred template counts. Generation probabilities in a later analysis came from a VDJ recombination model fitted to out-of-frame rearrangements, and those results were checked against IGoR. In a later analysis, TCR-TCR, TCR-HLA and TCR-CMV co-occurrence was scored with hypergeometric tests, and a repertoire-size bias correction was applied to TCR pairs. In a later analysis, false discovery rates were estimated by permuting HLA or CMV assignments 20 times. In a later analysis, co-occurring TCRs were grouped using DBSCAN, with TCRdist sequence similarity added in when clustering inside HLA-allele-positive subsets. Co-occurrence clustering excluded repertoires with fewer than 30,000 or more than 120,000 public chains, plus five with anomalous nucleotide sharing. This is the immuneACCESS table as TCRdb keeps it, with only in-frame sequences that have V and J called. A part of the clones is gone; compared with another copy, unresolved V genes explain less than half, and the rest is unexplained. That table gives V, J and clone size, and the DNA gave D and trimming. The sample records about 160,000 clones, about 85% of which are singletons. The biggest ten clones account for approximately 2.3% of the sample.

The clonotype originates from a man between 18 and 29 years old in good health and CMV-seropositive. Material: PBMCs.

The sequence in DNA is TGTGCCATCAGTGAGTCGTATTCAGGGGAGCGTCAGCCCCAGCATTTT. Its coded protein is CAISESYSGERQPQHF. The V and J segments used are TRBV10-3 and TRBJ1-5; 6 matching bases give a weak D call of TRBD1. The CDR3 has 16 amino acids, counting the end cysteine and phenylalanine. Left in the record is the CDR3 DNA by itself, 48 bases read in frame from the first base. From a lookup of the germline V gene, CDR1 and CDR2 are ENHRY and SYGVKD. V was cut back by 0 bases and J by 6 bases, leaving a gap of 15 bases between them.